This T cell receptor (beta chain) appears in the sequencing data of a study of preoperative IRX-2 immunotherapy in early breast cancer. Some clones are missing from TCRdb's copy, which holds only in-frame ones; the method was immunoSEQ multiplex PCR. Of tens of thousands of clones listed, roughly nine tenths are singletons. Treatment specified: preoperative locoregional IRX-2 cytokine immunotherapy. Samples came from a phase Ib trial of preoperative locoregional IRX-2 cytokine immunotherapy. This clone has more than one count but fewer than ten. Sequences were derived from tumor tissue, sampled after IRX-2 immunotherapy. This clonotype originated in a human donor with breast cancer.

CDR3 nucleotides: TGTGCCAGCAGCCCTCCCGGGACAGGGGTTGACTATGGCTACACCTTC. This encodes CASSPPGTGVDYGYTF. The J gene is TRBJ1-2, the V gene TRBV14; 10 bases agree with TRBD1. The CDR3 sequence is 16 residues long. CDR1 is SGHDN, CDR2 FVKESK, per germline. V lost 4 bases and J lost 3; bases outside the gene matches: 8.